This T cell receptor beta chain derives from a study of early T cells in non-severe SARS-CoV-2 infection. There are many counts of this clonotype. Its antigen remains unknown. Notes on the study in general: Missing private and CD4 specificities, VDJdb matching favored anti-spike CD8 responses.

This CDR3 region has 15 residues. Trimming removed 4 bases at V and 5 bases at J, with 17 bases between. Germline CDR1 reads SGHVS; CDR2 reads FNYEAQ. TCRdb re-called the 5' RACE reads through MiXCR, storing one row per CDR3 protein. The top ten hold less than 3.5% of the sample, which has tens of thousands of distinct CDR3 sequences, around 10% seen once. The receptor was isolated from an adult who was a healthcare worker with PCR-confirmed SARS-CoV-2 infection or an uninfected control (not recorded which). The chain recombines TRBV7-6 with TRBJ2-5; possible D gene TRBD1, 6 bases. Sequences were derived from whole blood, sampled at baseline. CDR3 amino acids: CASSSLKWGLETQYF. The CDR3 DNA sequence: TGTGCCAGCAGCTCCCTGAAGTGGGGGCTGGAGACCCAGTACTTC.